The 11 T cell receptor beta chains below were found in one sample sequenced in a study of blood T cell repertoires in COVID-19. Sequenced by immunoSEQ multiplex PCR; TCRdb stores in-frame clones only, minus some. This sample yields approximately 160,000 clones, of which under 90% are seen a single time; about 19% belongs to the top ten. The sequencing sample was made of peripheral blood. These receptors originate from a woman of 80 years or more with acute or convalescent COVID-19.

CDR3: CASRGLTGELFF. For the CDR3, the DNA is TGTGCCAGCAGGGGACTTACCGGGGAGCTGTTTTTT. The gene calls are TRBV6-5 and TRBJ2-2; TRBD2 might be the D (6 bases). The CDR3 runs 12 residues. The V gene lost 6 bases and the J gene lost 5 bases, with 7 bases spanning the gap. CDR1 MNHEY and CDR2 SVGAGI come from the germline V gene.

The genes are TRBV19 and TRBJ2-2; D remains unclear. The germline CDR1 and CDR2 sequences are LNHDA and SQIVND (reference sequence). Trimming pared 2 bases from V and 1 base from J, leaving 8 bases between. The CDR3 contains 15 residues. This CDR3 is CASSIKAGNTGELFF. The DNA for the CDR3 is TGTGCCAGTAGTATAAAGGCAGGGAACACCGGGGAGCTGTTTTTT.

V and J are TRBV21-1 and TRBJ2-1; TRBD2 is taken as the D call from the table, unchecked against the DNA. TRBV21-1 is noted as a pseudogene. This CDR3 has 15 amino acids. The CDR3 DNA sequence: TGTGCCAGCAGCAACAGACTAGCGCCCTTTAATGAGCAGTTCTTC. This codes for CASSNRLAPFNEQFF.

This clone was found once. The chain couples TRBV4-1 to TRBJ2-4, with 10 bases aligning to TRBD2. V trimming: 0 bases; J trimming: 0 bases; junction bases outside the gene matches: 8. There are 19 residues in the CDR3. CDR1 and CDR2 from the germline V gene are MGHRA and YSYEKL. The chain's CDR3 is CASSQDTSGILRAKNIQYF. For the CDR3, the DNA is TGCGCCAGCAGCCAAGATACTAGCGGGATCTTGAGAGCCAAAAACATTCAGTACTTC.

The DNA of the CDR3 is TGTGCCAGCAGCTTACGCCAGGGGATGGAAAAACTGTTTTTT. Encoded protein: CASSLRQGMEKLFF. V is TRBV7-2 and J is TRBJ1-4; maybe TRBD1 (6 bases). V dropped 2 bases and J dropped 8 bases, with 12 bases sitting between them. This CDR3 has 14 residues. Germline V CDR1 and CDR2: SGHTA, FQGNSA.

This clone was seen a few times. The V and J genes are TRBV19 and TRBJ2-1; 9 positions match TRBD2. The CDR3 is 15 residues long. Germline V gene lookup returns CDR1 LNHDA and CDR2 SQIVND (reference sequence). Trimming cost V 2 bases and J 7 bases; bases outside gene matches: 6. Here the CDR3 reads CASSIYLAGTNEQFF. The CDR3 region has the DNA TGTGCCAGTAGTATATATCTAGCGGGGACTAATGAGCAGTTCTTC.

The CDR3 DNA follows: TGTGCCAGCAGCTTATCTACAGGGGGTTACAATGAGCAGTTCTTC. Its protein product is CASSLSTGGYNEQFF. The chain employs TRBV7-6 and TRBJ2-1; TRBD1 matches 8 bases. Trimming took 2 bases from V and 4 from J; bases not matched to a gene: 4. Germline V gene lookup returns CDR1 SGHVS and CDR2 FNYEAQ. The CDR3 extends over 15 amino acids. Supplemented by reference TRBV7-6 and TRBJ2-1, the full variable domain reads GAGVSQSPRYKVTKRGQDVALRCDPISGHVSLYWYRQALGQGPEFLTYFNYEAQQDKSGLPNDRFSAERPEGSISTLTIQRTEQRDSAMYRCASSLSTGGYNEQFFGPGTRLTVL.

V is TRBV6-5 and J is TRBJ1-1; D gene unclear. Germline V gives CDR1 MNHEY, CDR2 SVGAGI. V lost 4 bases, J lost 3 bases, and 12 bases lay in between. The CDR3 runs to 14 residues. The DNA for the CDR3 is TGTGCCAGCAGTTCCGCCAGGCCGTACACTGAAGCTTTCTTT. It encodes CASSSARPYTEAFF.

V gene TRBV6-2 or TRBV6-3 combines with J gene TRBJ1-2; D ambiguous. This CDR3 is 13 amino acids long. Germline lookup yields CDR1 MNHEY and CDR2 SVGEGT. V was clipped by 5 bases and J by 4 bases, with 11 bases between them. CDR3 DNA: TGTGCCAGCAGTCCCCAGACTTTCTATGGCTACACCTTC. It translates to CASSPQTFYGYTF.

This chain links TRBV5-5 with TRBJ2-1, with D unclear. This CDR3 comprises 16 residues. The V gene lost 0 bases and the J gene lost 7 bases, with 17 bases spanning the gap. Germline values: CDR1 SGHKS, CDR2 YYEKEE (reference sequence). CDR3 nucleotide sequence: TGTGCCAGCAGCTTGGTGCCCCAGTCAGGCATGAATGAGCAGTTCTTC. Amino acid sequence: CASSLVPQSGMNEQFF.

The rearrangement uses TRBV6-1 and TRBJ2-7, with 7 bases fitting TRBD2. Trimming took 2 bases from V and 7 from J; bases not matched to a gene: 8. CDR1 and CDR2 (germline): MNHNS, SASEGT. This CDR3 contains 14 residues. CDR3 amino acids: CASSEILAAGEQYF. The DNA of the CDR3 is TGTGCCAGCAGTGAAATTCTAGCGGCGGGGGAGCAGTACTTC.